The clone carrying this T cell receptor beta chain was counted a few times. What it binds is not known. Trimming took off 2 bases at V and 10 bases at J, with 15 bases between the two ends. The CDR3 has 14 residues. All patients were untreated before thyroid surgery. Per the authors' pipeline: Between-group CDR3 differences, defined by clinicopathological status, yielded a distant-metastasis classifier for papillary thyroid cancer. TCRdb called clones again from the PCR reads with MiXCR. The V and J calls follow TCRdb's processing rather than the paper's. In the table there are more than 15,000 clones, 22% of which are singletons. This entry comes from a study of metastatic and nonmetastatic thyroid tumors. Study-level background: Comparison of repertoires was carried out across blood and tumor or nodule tissue from malignant and benign thyroid patients.

Findings and caveats of the study: Benign nodules were reported to have significantly lower TCR beta diversity than malignant thyroid tumors, in blood and tumor.

Material for sequencing was adjacent normal tissue. The TCR originated in a female donor with papillary thyroid cancer or a benign thyroid nodule (not recorded which). Some clones in this sample may be carry-over from other donors' samples. The chain has TRBV12-3 or TRBV12-4 and TRBJ2-1, with D perhaps assigned TRBD1 or TRBD2 (5 bases each). The chain's CDR3 is CASSLRDPPSEQFF. As DNA, the CDR3 is TGTGCCAGCAGTTTAAGGGACCCGCCCTCGGAGCAGTTCTTC.